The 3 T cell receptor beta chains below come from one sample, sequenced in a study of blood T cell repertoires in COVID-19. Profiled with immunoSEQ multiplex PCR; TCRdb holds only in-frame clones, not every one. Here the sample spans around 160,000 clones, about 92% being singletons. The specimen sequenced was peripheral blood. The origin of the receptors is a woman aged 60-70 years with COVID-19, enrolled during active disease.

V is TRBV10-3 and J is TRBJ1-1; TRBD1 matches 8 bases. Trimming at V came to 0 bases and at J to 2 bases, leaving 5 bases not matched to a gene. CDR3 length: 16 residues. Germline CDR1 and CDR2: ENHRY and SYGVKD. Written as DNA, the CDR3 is TGTGCCATCAGTGAGTCCCGGACAGGGATCAACACTGAAGCTTTCTTT. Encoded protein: CAISESRTGINTEAFF.

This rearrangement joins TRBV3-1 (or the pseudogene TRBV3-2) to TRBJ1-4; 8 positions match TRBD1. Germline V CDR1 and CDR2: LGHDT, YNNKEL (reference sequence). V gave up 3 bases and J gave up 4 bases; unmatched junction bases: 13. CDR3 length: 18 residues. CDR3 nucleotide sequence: TGTGCCAGCAGCCAGATCGAGGACAGGGTGTTTGGTAATGAAAAACTGTTTTTT. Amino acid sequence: CASSQIEDRVFGNEKLFF.

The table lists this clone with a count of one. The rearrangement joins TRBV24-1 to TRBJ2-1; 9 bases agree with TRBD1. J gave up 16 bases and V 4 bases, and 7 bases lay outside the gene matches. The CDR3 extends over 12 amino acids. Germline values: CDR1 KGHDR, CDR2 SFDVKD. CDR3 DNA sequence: TGTGCCACCAGTGACCCGGGACAGGGCCACTTCTTC. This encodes CATSDPGQGHFF.